The entry that follows covers one TCR beta chain sequence. Repertoires were generated with immunoSEQ multiplex PCR, while TCRdb's copy carries only in-frame clones and drops some. Of tens of thousands of clones in the sample, 90% were seen once. The sample belongs to a study of blood T cell repertoires in COVID-19. Germline CDR1 is MNHEY and CDR2 is SMNVEV (reference sequence). The V gene end was trimmed by 7 bases and the J gene end by 3 bases; junction bases not matched to a gene: 2. CDR3 length: 13 amino acids. The source material was peripheral blood. The chain has TRBV27 and TRBJ2-3; 9 bases are a match to TRBD2. The receptor was isolated from a woman older than 75 with active or convalescent COVID-19. The CDR3 nucleotides read TGTGCCAGCATCCTAGCGGGAACAGATACGCAGTATTTT. Its translation: CASILAGTDTQYF.